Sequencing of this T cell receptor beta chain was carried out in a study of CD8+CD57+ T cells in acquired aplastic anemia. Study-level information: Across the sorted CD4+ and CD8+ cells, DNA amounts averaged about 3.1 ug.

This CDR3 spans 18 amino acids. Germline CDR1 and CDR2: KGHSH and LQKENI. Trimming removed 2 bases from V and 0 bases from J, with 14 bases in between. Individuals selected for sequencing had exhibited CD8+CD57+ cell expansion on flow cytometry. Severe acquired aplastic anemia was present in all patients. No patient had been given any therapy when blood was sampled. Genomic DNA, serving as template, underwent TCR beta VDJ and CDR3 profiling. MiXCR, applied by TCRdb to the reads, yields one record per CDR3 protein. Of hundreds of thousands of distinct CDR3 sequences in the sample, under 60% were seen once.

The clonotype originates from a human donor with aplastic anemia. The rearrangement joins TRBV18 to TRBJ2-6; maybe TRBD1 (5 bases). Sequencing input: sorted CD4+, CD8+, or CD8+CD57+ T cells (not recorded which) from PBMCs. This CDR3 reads CASSPSRGRISGANVLTF. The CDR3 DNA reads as TGTGCCAGCTCACCAAGTAGGGGAAGGATCTCTGGGGCCAACGTCCTGACTTTC.